This T cell receptor beta chain emerged from a study of blood T cells in healthy people across ages. Total RNA was extracted at no less than 6 micrograms per sample. Next came a second PCR, run for about 6 to 12 cycles, which used a sample-barcoded 5' primer along with a J-beta primer mix. Every sample returned 2.5 million or more CDR3-containing paired-end reads. TCRdb reanalysed the 5' RACE reads using MiXCR and keeps one entry per CDR3 protein. This table holds approximately 810,000 distinct CDR3 sequences, around 30% found once. Germline V lookup: CDR1 DFQATT, CDR2 SNEGSKA (reference sequence). J lost 1 base, V lost 6 bases, and 5 bases had no gene match. The CDR3 extends over 14 amino acids. In regard to this clonotype: Its cognate antigen is unknown.

Study observations and caveats: In long-lived donors, naive CD4+ cell counts and diversity exceeded those of aged donors. Lack of knowledge of donor CMV status possibly confounded expanded clonotype changes.

The V call is TRBV20-1, the J call TRBJ1-3; 8 bases map to TRBD1. Sequencing was performed on blood. The clonotype was recovered from a woman aged 80 or over in good health. The CDR3 DNA reads TGCAGTGCAACTGACAGGGGATCTGGAAACACCATATATTTT. Translating gives CSATDRGSGNTIYF.